This TCR beta chain comes out of a study of cytomegalovirus exposure and HLA in healthy donors. Whole-study findings and limits: Later analysis showed TCR association rates varying by HLA locus, highest for DRB1 and lowest for HLA-C.

On this clone itself: Its antigen is still unknown.

Vbeta (60) and Jbeta (13) primers were used in the PCR. Data came from immunoSEQ multiplex PCR; TCRdb stores just in-frame clones and leaves some out. The repertoire holds about 170,000 clones, with over 80% as singletons. Germline CDR1 LGHNA, CDR2 YSLEER. There are 16 residues in the CDR3. With V trimmed by 0 bases and J by 1 base, 4 bases remained unmatched. Sequencing was carried out using PBMCs. The clonotype originates from a woman in her fifties or sixties in good health and CMV-seropositive. The rearrangement links TRBV4-3 to TRBJ1-1; 8 positions agree with TRBD1. The CDR3 protein is CASSQDLGTGNTEAFF. CDR3 coding DNA: TGCGCCAGCAGCCAAGATCTAGGGACAGGGAACACTGAAGCTTTCTTT.